This TCR beta chain was observed in a study of CD8+ T cells in alopecia areata. The study, taken as a whole, reports: Clonality was higher in lesional than normal scalp, especially in alopecia totalis/universalis. TCRs were shared less clearly across patients than in mice, possibly for HLA-related reasons.

Once RNA had been extracted, it was reverse transcribed into cDNA to act as the sequencing template. Profiling relied on immunoSEQ multiplex PCR, and the TCRdb table lists in-frame clones only, not all of them. In the table there are 65,000 to 95,000 clones, 51% of which are singletons. The germline V gene encodes CDR1 SGHAT and CDR2 FQNNGV. CDR3 length equals 16 residues. Trimming removed 2 bases at V and 6 bases at J, with 16 bases between. Obtained from alopecia areata patients were lesional scalp punch biopsies along with peripheral blood. PBMCs, the starting material, were the source of sorted CD4+ and CD8+ T cells. A note on this clone: Its antigen remains unidentified.

The sample taken for sequencing was NKG2D-high CD8+ T cells sorted from blood. The clonotype originates from a human donor with alopecia areata. The genes are TRBV11-2 and TRBJ2-2; tentatively, D is TRBD2 (6 bases). CDR3 region: CASSLMVGSRAGELFF. As DNA, the CDR3 is TGTGCCAGCAGCTTAATGGTCGGGAGTCGGGCCGGGGAGCTGTTTTTT.